Here is one T cell receptor (beta chain) with its context. The antigen is not known. This CDR3 comprises 12 residues. Trimming cost V 6 bases and J 3 bases, with 8 bases left between them. Germline V CDR1 and CDR2: LNHDA, SQIVND (reference sequence). The data derive from a study of OX40 agonist ivuxolimab in advanced cancers. Study in general: Those treated in dose escalation had hepatocellular carcinoma, melanoma, renal cell cancer or head and neck cancer.

Whole-study results and caveats: CD8+ T cells averaged more expanded clones than CD4+.

Sequenced by immunoSEQ multiplex PCR; TCRdb stores in-frame clones only, minus some. The table has approximately 58,000 clones, 86% seen once; the top ten hold more than 0.8%. The receptor comes from an adult with an advanced solid tumor such as melanoma, head and neck, liver or kidney cancer. The sample here was CD4+ or CD8+ T cells sorted from blood, taken in a trial of the OX40 agonist ivuxolimab. V gene TRBV19 combines with J gene TRBJ1-1; no clear D gene. The CDR3 DNA sequence: TGTGCCAGTAGCACCGTAGACACTGAAGCTTTCTTT. Amino acid sequence: CASSTVDTEAFF.